The 3 T cell receptor beta chains in this list originate from one sample, sequenced in a study of blood T cell repertoires in COVID-19. The method was immunoSEQ multiplex PCR; TCRdb's version includes in-frame clones alone and lacks a portion of them. This sample yields some 200,000 clones, of which about 80% are seen a single time; 13% to 15% belongs to the top ten. Sequenced input: peripheral blood. These receptors were collected from a man aged 30 to 39 with active or convalescent COVID-19.

The chain couples TRBV11-2 to TRBJ2-7; D possibly corresponds to TRBD1 (5 bases). V lost 0 bases, J lost 2 bases, and 5 bases lay in between. The CDR3 has 13 residues. The V gene's germline CDR1 is SGHAT and CDR2 FQNNGV. CDR3 sequence reads: CASSLDRAYEQYF. The CDR3 bases are TGTGCCAGCAGCTTAGACAGGGCCTACGAGCAGTACTTC.

The chain joins TRBV10-1 to TRBJ2-4; 11 positions agree with TRBD2. Looked up from germline, CDR1 is WNHNN and CDR2 is SYGVQD (reference sequence). The CDR3 covers 16 residues. The ends lost 6 bases at V and 0 bases at J; junction bases unmatched: 4. The CDR3 protein is CASSEGTSGAKNIQYF. DNA for the CDR3: TGCGCCAGCAGCGAGGGGACTAGCGGAGCCAAAAACATTCAGTACTTC.

V is TRBV10-1 and J is TRBJ2-5; TRBD2 aligns across 7 bases. CDR3 length: 15 amino acids. The V and J ends lost 4 bases and 1 base, in that order; junction bases with no gene match: 6. Per germline, CDR1 WNHNN and CDR2 SYGVQD (reference sequence). The CDR3 region has the DNA TGCGCCAGCAGTGCTGGAGCGGGGCGCCAAGAGACCCAGTACTTC. Its protein product is CASSAGAGRQETQYF.